The 10 T cell receptor beta chains listed next were all sequenced from one sample in a study of neurological immune-mediated disorders. From the 5' RACE reads, TCRdb called clonotypes with MiXCR, one entry per CDR3 protein. The sample yields tens of thousands of distinct CDR3 sequences, around 13% seen once. The sample consisted of PBMCs. The source is a woman in her sixties with HTLV-1-associated myelopathy (HAM/TSP).

This clonotype occurred many times. The chain couples TRBV29-1 to TRBJ2-5, with 7 bases matching TRBD2. Germline CDR1 and CDR2: SQVTM and ANQGSEA. This CDR3 is 12 amino acids long. V gave up 3 bases and J gave up 5 bases; unmatched junction bases: 3. The CDR3 nucleotides read TGCAGCGTTGACCAGGGAGGGGAGACCCAGTACTTC. Amino acid sequence: CSVDQGGETQYF.

This clonotype has a count of ten or more. The rearrangement links TRBV28 to TRBJ2-2, with 13 bases matching TRBD2. The germline V gene encodes CDR1 MDHEN and CDR2 SYDVKM. Trimming took 3 bases from V and 5 from J; bases not matched to a gene: 12. The CDR3 length is 19 residues. The CDR3 DNA reads TGTGCCAGCAGTTTTTCCCGGACTAGCGGGAGACCTCCAACCGGGGAGCTGTTTTTT. Translated: CASSFSRTSGRPPTGELFF.

Many counts were recorded for this clonotype. As DNA, the CDR3 is TGCGCCAGCAGCCAAGACTCAGGGGGCGCGTATGGCTACACCTTC. Translating it yields CASSQDSGGAYGYTF. The chain couples TRBV4-3 to TRBJ1-2, with 8 positions matching TRBD1. CDR1 is LGHNA, CDR2 YSLEER, per germline. CDR3 length: 15 residues. The J segment lost 5 bases and the V segment lost 0 bases, leaving 5 bases of the junction unmatched.

This clonotype has at least ten counts. CDR3 nucleotides: TGTGCCAGCAGTTCGGGACCTTCCAAGGGCTACACCTTC. Amino acids: CASSSGPSKGYTF. The J gene is TRBJ1-2, the V gene TRBV6-5; tentatively, D is TRBD1 (5 bases). The CDR3 is made up of 13 amino acids. Germline V gene sequence: CDR1 MNHEY, CDR2 SVGAGI. Trimming removed 4 bases at V and 8 bases at J, with 14 bases between.

The CDR3 region is CSAGSSGRSSYNEQFF. CDR3 coding DNA: TGCAGTGCCGGGAGCAGCGGGAGGAGCTCCTACAATGAGCAGTTCTTC. The chain recombines TRBV20-1 with TRBJ2-1; 9 nucleotides align to TRBD2. The CDR3 is made up of 16 amino acids. The trim removed 6 bases at V and 0 bases at J, leaving 9 bases unmatched. Germline CDR1 reads DFQATT; CDR2 reads SNEGSKA (reference sequence).

Ten or more counts support this clonotype. The rearrangement uses TRBV12-3 or TRBV12-4 and TRBJ2-7, with TRBD2 matching over 11 bases. V lost 5 bases and J lost 3; bases outside the gene matches: 3. CDR3 length: 14 residues. The CDR3 spells CASSHGLAGYEQYF. CDR3 nucleotides: TGTGCCAGCAGTCACGGACTAGCGGGCTACGAGCAGTACTTC.

This clonotype occurred a few times. This chain joins TRBV20-1 and TRBJ1-1; D is undetermined. Trimming removed 2 bases from V and 10 bases from J, with 17 bases in between. The CDR3 has 13 residues. The germline CDR1 and CDR2 sequences are DFQATT and SNEGSKA (reference sequence). CDR3 coding DNA: TGCAGTGCTAGAACAATCAATGGGTTTGGAGCTTTCTTT. It translates to CSARTINGFGAFF.

Judged by abundance, this clonotype is medium-sized (0.01 to 0.1%). The chain employs TRBV20-1 and TRBJ2-1, with 14 bases matching TRBD2. The CDR3 sequence is 15 residues long. After removal of 2 bases from V and 6 bases from J, the junction contained 3 bases not matched to a gene. Germline CDR1 reads DFQATT; CDR2 reads SNEGSKA (reference sequence). The CDR3 spells CSARYGTSGSNEQFF. CDR3 coding DNA: TGCAGTGCTAGATACGGGACTAGCGGGAGCAATGAGCAGTTCTTC.

The table lists this clonotype with a few counts. V gene TRBV5-5 combines with J gene TRBJ1-5; 8 bases map to TRBD1. The CDR3 is 16 residues long. J lost 8 bases, V lost 6 bases, and 16 bases had no gene match. CDR1 is SGHKS and CDR2 is YYEKEE in the germline V gene (reference sequence). The CDR3 DNA sequence: TGTGCCAGCAATACCGGCGACAGGGGTCGCCGTGAGCCCCAGCATTTT. Its translation: CASNTGDRGRREPQHF.

The CDR3 DNA follows: TGTGCCTGGAGTGAGATCAGGGGGAAAACTGAAGCTTTCTTT. Its protein is CAWSEIRGKTEAFF. This rearrangement joins TRBV30 to TRBJ1-1, with 7 bases lining up with TRBD1. This CDR3 region has 14 residues. CDR1 is GTSNPN and CDR2 is SVGIG in the germline V gene (reference sequence). The V and J ends lost 1 base and 5 bases, in that order; junction bases with no gene match: 7.